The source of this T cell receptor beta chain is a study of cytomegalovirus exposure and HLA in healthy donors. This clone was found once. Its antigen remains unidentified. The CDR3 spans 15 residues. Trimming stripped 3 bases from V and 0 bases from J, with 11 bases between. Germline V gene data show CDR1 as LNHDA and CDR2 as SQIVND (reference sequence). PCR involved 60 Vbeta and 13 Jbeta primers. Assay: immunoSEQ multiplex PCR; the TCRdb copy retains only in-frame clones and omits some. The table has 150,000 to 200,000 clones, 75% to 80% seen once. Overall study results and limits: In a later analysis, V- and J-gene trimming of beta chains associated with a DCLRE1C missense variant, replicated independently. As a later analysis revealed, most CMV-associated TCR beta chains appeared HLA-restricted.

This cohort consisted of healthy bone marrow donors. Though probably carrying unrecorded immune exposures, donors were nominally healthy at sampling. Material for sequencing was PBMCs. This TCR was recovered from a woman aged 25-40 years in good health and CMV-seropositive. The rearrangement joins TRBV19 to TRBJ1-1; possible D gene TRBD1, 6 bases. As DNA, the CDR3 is TGTGCCAGTAGTATCGGGACACCCATGAACACTGAAGCTTTCTTT. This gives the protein CASSIGTPMNTEAFF.